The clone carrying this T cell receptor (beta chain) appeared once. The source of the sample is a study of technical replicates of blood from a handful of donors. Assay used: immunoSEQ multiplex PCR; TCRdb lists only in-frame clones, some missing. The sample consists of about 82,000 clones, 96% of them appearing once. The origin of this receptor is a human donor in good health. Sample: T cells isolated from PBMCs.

The CDR3 is CASSLAGIQETQYF. The CDR3 DNA sequence: TGTGCCAGCAGCTTAGCGGGCATCCAAGAGACCCAGTACTTC. The V call is TRBV5-4, the J call TRBJ2-5; maybe TRBD2 (6 bases). Germline V CDR1 and CDR2: SGHNT, YYREEE (reference sequence). V lost 2 bases, J lost 1 base, and 9 bases lay in between. This CDR3 region has 14 residues.